The present T cell receptor beta chain was sequenced within a study of T cell responses to AZD1222 COVID-19 vaccine. Study-level findings and limits: Increased Spike-specific TCR breadth and depth were observed after two AZD1222 doses. There were mostly white British donors and more females than males, and clonal diversity was possibly underestimated. Repertoire samples came only from after the peak T cell response. The study reported that nearly half of spike-specific TCRs target unmutated variant regions.

The CDR3 is 13 residues long. Trimming removed 1 base from V and 9 bases from J, with 12 bases in between. From germline, CDR1 is SGHVS and CDR2 FQNEAQ. Sequencing was performed with immunoSEQ multiplex PCR; in TCRdb, only in-frame clones are kept and a portion is missing. The sample has roughly 130,000 clones, 87% seen once. As for this clone: Its antigen is as yet unknown.

The sample here was peripheral blood, taken on day 0 of AZD1222 vaccination. The V and J genes are TRBV7-8 and TRBJ1-2; D call uncertain. This clonotype was obtained from an adult in good health. The CDR3 nucleotides are TGTGCCAGCAGCTTAGATTACACCGACAGCTACACCTTC. Its protein is CASSLDYTDSYTF. Supplemented by reference TRBV7-8 and TRBJ1-2, the full variable domain reads GAGVSQSPRYKVAKRGQDVALRCDPISGHVSLFWYQQALGQGPEFLTYFQNEAQLDKSGLPSDRFFAERPEGSVSTLKIQRTQQEDSAVYLCASSLDYTDSYTFGSGTRLTVV.